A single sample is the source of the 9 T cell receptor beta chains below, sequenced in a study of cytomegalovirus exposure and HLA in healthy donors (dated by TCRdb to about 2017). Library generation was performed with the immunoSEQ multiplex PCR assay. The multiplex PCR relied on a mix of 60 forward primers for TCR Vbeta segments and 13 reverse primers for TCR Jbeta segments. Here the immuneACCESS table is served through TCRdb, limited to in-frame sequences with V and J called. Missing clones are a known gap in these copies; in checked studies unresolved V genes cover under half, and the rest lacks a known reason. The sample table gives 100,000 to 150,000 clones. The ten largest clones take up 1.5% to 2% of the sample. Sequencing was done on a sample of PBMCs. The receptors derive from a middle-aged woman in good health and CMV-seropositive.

As DNA, the CDR3 is TGTGCCAGCAGCCCAGGACAGGGGCGAGGGGAGACCCAGTACTTC. Protein: CASSPGQGRGETQYF. J is TRBJ2-5 and V is TRBV11-2, with TRBD1 identical over 9 bases. There are 15 residues in the CDR3. Germline trimming cut 5 bases from V and 5 bases from J; bases unmatched to any gene: 9. CDR1 and CDR2 (germline): SGHAT, FQNNGV.

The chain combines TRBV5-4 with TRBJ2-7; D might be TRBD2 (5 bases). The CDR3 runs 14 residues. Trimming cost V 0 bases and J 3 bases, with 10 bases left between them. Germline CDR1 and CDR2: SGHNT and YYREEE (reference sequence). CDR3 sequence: CASSLGTGIYEQYF. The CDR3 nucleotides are TGTGCCAGCAGCTTGGGCACGGGGATCTACGAGCAGTACTTC.

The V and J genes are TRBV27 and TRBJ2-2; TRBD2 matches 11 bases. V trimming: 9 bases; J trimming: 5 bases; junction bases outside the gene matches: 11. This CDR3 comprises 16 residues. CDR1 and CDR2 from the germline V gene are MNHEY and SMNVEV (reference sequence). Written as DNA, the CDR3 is TGTGCCAGTCTATCCCTCCCTAGCGGGAGGACCGGGGAGCTGTTTTTT. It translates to CASLSLPSGRTGELFF.

The CDR3 is CASRTSGRATNHEQYF. The CDR3 DNA sequence: TGTGCCAGCAGGACTAGCGGGAGGGCCACAAATCACGAGCAGTACTTC. The V and J genes are TRBV2 and TRBJ2-7; 14 bases align to TRBD2. The length of the CDR3 is 16 residues. Germline assignment: CDR1 SNHLY and CDR2 FYNNEI. The junction had 9 bases not matched to a gene; V was cut back by 6 bases and J by 5 bases.

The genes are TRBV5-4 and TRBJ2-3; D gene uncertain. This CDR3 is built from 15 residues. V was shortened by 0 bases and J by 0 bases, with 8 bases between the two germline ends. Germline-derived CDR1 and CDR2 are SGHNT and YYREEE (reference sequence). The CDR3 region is CASSLDSTSTDTQYF. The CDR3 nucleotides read TGTGCCAGCAGCTTGGACAGTACTAGCACAGATACGCAGTATTTT.

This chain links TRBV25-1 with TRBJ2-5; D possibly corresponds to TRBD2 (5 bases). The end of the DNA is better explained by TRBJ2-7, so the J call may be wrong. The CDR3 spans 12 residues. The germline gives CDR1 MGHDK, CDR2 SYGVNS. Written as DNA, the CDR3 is TGTGCCAGCAGAGGACTGACGCACGAGCAGTACTTC. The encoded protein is CASRGLTHEQYF.

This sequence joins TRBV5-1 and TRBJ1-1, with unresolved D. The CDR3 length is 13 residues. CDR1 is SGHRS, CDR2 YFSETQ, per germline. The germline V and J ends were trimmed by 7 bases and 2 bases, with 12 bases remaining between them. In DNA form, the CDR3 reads TGCGCCAGCCGATACAGTGGAAACACTGAAGCTTTCTTT. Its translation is CASRYSGNTEAFF.

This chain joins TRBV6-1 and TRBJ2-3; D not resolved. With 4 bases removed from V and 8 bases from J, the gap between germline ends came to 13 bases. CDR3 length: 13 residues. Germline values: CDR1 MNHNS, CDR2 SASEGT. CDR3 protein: CASSALSPGTQYF. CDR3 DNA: TGTGCCAGCAGTGCCTTGTCCCCCGGTACGCAGTATTTT.

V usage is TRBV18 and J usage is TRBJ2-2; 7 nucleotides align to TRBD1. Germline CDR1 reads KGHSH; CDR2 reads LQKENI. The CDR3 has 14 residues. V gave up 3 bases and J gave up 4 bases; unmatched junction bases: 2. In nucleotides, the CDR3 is TGTGCCAGCTCACCCCGGGACAGCACCGGGGAGCTGTTTTTT. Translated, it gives CASSPRDSTGELFF.